A single sample is the source of the 10 T cell receptor beta chains below, sequenced in a study of blood T cell repertoires in COVID-19 (dated by TCRdb to the early 2020s). The library came from the immunoSEQ multiplex PCR assay. The table was pulled from immuneACCESS by TCRdb, which kept in-frame rearrangements only. Such tables lose some clones; where checked, under half of the loss comes from unresolved V genes, and the rest has no known cause. Present in this sample are roughly 140,000 clones, approximately 82% of which were seen just once. Nearly 10% of the sample comes from the top ten. The sequencing sample was made of peripheral blood. The receptor source for this set is a woman aged 50 to 65 with acute or convalescent COVID-19.

This clone has a single count. The chain employs TRBV27 and TRBJ1-2; 9 bases map to TRBD1. Germline trimming cut 3 bases from V and 8 bases from J; bases unmatched to any gene: 7. Germline CDR1 and CDR2: MNHEY and SMNVEV (reference sequence). This CDR3 comprises 14 residues. CDR3 sequence: CASSLSQGARGYTF. The CDR3 DNA reads as TGTGCCAGCAGTTTGTCACAGGGGGCGCGGGGCTACACCTTC.

The chain joins TRBV23-1 to TRBJ1-2; 7 bases line up with TRBD1. TRBV23-1 is placed among ORFs of uncertain function. V dropped 2 bases and J dropped 7; count of bases not matched to a gene: 7. There are 14 residues in the CDR3. The DNA for the CDR3 is TGCGCCAGCAGTCAAGGGGGACAGTTCCGTGGCTACACCTTC. This translates into CASSQGGQFRGYTF.

The chain links TRBV2 to TRBJ2-3; TRBD2 is a possible D gene (6 bases). Germline loops: CDR1 SNHLY, CDR2 FYNNEI. V was pared by 5 bases and J by 2 bases, with 11 bases between. The CDR3 length is 14 residues. The CDR3 bases are TGTGCCAGCAGTATAGCGGCGATCACAGATACGCAGTATTTT. It translates to CASSIAAITDTQYF.

The chain joins TRBV5-1 to TRBJ2-4, with 10 bases aligning to TRBD2. V trimming: 0 bases; J trimming: 0 bases; junction bases outside the gene matches: 6. This CDR3 is built from 18 residues. Germline loops: CDR1 SGHRS, CDR2 YFSETQ. CDR3 sequence (DNA): TGCGCCAGCAGCTTGGGGACTAGCGGATCACTAGCCAAAAACATTCAGTACTTC. Amino acids: CASSLGTSGSLAKNIQYF.

The count of this clone is one. The V and J genes are TRBV4-2 and TRBJ2-7; perhaps TRBD2 as D (6 bases). CDR1 LGHNA and CDR2 YNFKEQ come from the germline V gene. V was shortened by 0 bases and J by 2 bases, with 14 bases between the two germline ends. This CDR3 is 16 amino acids long. The CDR3 loop is CASSQDPGLWAYEQYF. The CDR3, as DNA: TGTGCCAGCAGCCAAGATCCGGGACTTTGGGCCTACGAGCAGTACTTC.

The chain couples TRBV6-5 to TRBJ2-7; D perhaps matches TRBD1 (5 bases). CDR3 size: 12 residues. Per the germline V gene, CDR1 is MNHEY and CDR2 is SVGAGI. V was shortened by 6 bases and J by 5 bases, with 11 bases between the two germline ends. CDR3 sequence (DNA): TGTGCCAGCAGGCCTACACAGGACGAGCAGTACTTC. It yields the protein CASRPTQDEQYF.

The rearrangement joins TRBV5-1 to TRBJ2-2, with 8 bases aligning to TRBD1. After removal of 2 bases from V and 6 bases from J, the junction contained 3 bases not matched to a gene. Germline CDR1 SGHRS, CDR2 YFSETQ. The CDR3 extends over 14 amino acids. CDR3 sequence reads: CASSFRQGSGELFF. In DNA form, the CDR3 reads TGCGCCAGCAGCTTTCGACAGGGGTCCGGGGAGCTGTTTTTT.

A single count supports this clone. The rearrangement links TRBV9 to TRBJ1-1, with D possibly matching TRBD1 (6 bases). This CDR3 is built from 14 residues. The V end was cut by 3 bases, the J end by 4 bases, with 13 bases between. Germline loops: CDR1 SGDLS, CDR2 YYNGEE. The DNA for the CDR3 is TGTGCCAGCAGCGGGGTACAGGGTTCCACTGAAGCTTTCTTT. As protein: CASSGVQGSTEAFF.

This chain joins TRBV27 and TRBJ1-3; 11 bases line up with TRBD1. CDR3 length: 18 amino acids. The V and J ends lost 8 bases and 0 bases, in that order; junction bases with no gene match: 12. Germline V CDR1 and CDR2: MNHEY, SMNVEV (reference sequence). CDR3 in amino acids: CASPRDRGRSISGNTIYF. The CDR3 DNA reads as TGTGCCAGCCCCCGGGACAGGGGGAGAAGCATCTCTGGAAACACCATATATTTT.

The chain uses TRBV19 and TRBJ1-1; 7 bases line up with TRBD1. Trimming removed 5 bases from V and 1 base from J; junction bases left unmatched: 4. The length of the CDR3 is 14 residues. CDR1 and CDR2 (germline): LNHDA, SQIVND (reference sequence). As DNA, the CDR3 is TGTGCCAGTAGTTCGGGGACAGAGAACACTGAAGCTTTCTTT. As protein: CASSSGTENTEAFF. Full variable domain (missing parts from reference TRBV19 and TRBJ1-1): DGGITQSPKYLFRKEGQNVTLSCEQNLNHDAMYWYRQDPGQGLRLIYYSQIVNDFQKGDIAEGYSVSREKKESFPLTVTSAQKNPTAFYLCASSSGTENTEAFFGQGTRLTVV.